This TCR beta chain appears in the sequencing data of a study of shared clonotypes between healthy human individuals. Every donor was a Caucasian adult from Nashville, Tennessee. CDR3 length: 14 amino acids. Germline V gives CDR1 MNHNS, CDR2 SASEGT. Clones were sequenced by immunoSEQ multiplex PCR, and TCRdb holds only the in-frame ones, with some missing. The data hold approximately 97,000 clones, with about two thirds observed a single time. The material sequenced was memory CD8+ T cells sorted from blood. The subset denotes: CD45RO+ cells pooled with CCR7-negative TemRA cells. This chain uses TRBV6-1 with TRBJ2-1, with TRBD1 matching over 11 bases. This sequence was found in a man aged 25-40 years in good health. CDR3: CVAHRDRGLGEQFF. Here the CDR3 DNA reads TGTGTTGCACACCGGGACAGGGGGTTAGGTGAGCAGTTCTTC.